Listed below are T cell receptor beta chains from one sample, sequenced in a study of T-cell memory formation after mild COVID-19. TCRdb reprocessed the 5' RACE reads via MiXCR and lists one record per CDR3 protein. This sample has 350,000 or so distinct CDR3 sequences; over 20% occur once, and the top ten carry under 15%. Sequenced material: PBMCs or a T cell subset sorted from them (not recorded which). The receptors were gathered from an adult woman who had mild COVID-19 (a few samples of this study predate the infection). Cell type and time point are not known. CDR3s include the opening cysteine and the closing phenylalanine or tryptophan. D genes are given only for firm matches. Clone size is shown for a subset of rows, as once, few, many or a class of expanded clone.

J gene: TRBJ2-7
V gene: TRBV12-3/TRBV12-4
D gene: NA
clone size: NA
CDR3 DNA: TGTGCCAGCAGGGGAGGCAGGTTGGCCTACGAGCAGTACTTC
CDR3 protein: CASRGGRLAYEQYF

J gene: TRBJ2-1
V gene: TRBV15
D gene: NA
clone size: NA
CDR3 DNA: TGTGCCACCAGCAGTGCCCTCGGGATGGGAAATGAGCAGTTCTTC
CDR3 protein: CATSSALGMGNEQFF

J gene: TRBJ2-7
V gene: TRBV21-1
D gene: NA
clone size: NA
CDR3 DNA: TGTGCCAGCAGCCCAACTGAGGGGGCCACTATGAACTACGAGCAGTACTTC
CDR3 protein: CASSPTEGATMNYEQYF

J gene: TRBJ1-2
V gene: TRBV6-2/TRBV6-3
D gene: NA
clone size: NA
CDR3 DNA: TGTGCCAGCCAGGCGGCCCGCCCAGGGGGCTACACCTTC
CDR3 protein: CASQAARPGGYTF

J gene: TRBJ1-2
V gene: TRBV10-3
D gene: NA
clone size: NA
CDR3 DNA: TGTGCCATCAGTGAGTCTGGGACCCATGCTAACTATGGCTACACCTTC
CDR3 protein: CAISESGTHANYGYTF

J gene: TRBJ1-2
V gene: TRBV2
D gene: NA
clone size: many
CDR3 DNA: TGTGCCAGCAGTGAATCTCGTGAGGGCTACACCTTC
CDR3 protein: CASSESREGYTF

J gene: TRBJ2-5
V gene: TRBV7-6
D gene: NA
clone size: few
CDR3 DNA: TGTGCCAGCAGCTTAGGACAGATAGAGACCCAGTACTTC
CDR3 protein: CASSLGQIETQYF

J gene: TRBJ2-6
V gene: TRBV18
D gene: NA
clone size: few
CDR3 DNA: TGTGCCAGCTCACGGGGAGTAAAGTCTTCTGGGGCCAACGTCCTGACTTTC
CDR3 protein: CASSRGVKSSGANVLTF

J gene: TRBJ2-6
V gene: TRBV24-1
D gene: TRBD1
clone size: few
CDR3 DNA: TGTGCCGCCCCCTTCGGGGACAGGGGAATTCACTCTGGGGCCAACGTCCTGACTTTC
CDR3 protein: CAAPFGDRGIHSGANVLTF

J gene: TRBJ2-1
V gene: TRBV29-1
D gene: NA
clone size: NA
CDR3 DNA: TGCAGCGTTGTAGGCAGGGGTCTTCCCTTCCCTTGGCAGTTCTTC
CDR3 protein: CSVVGRGLPFPWQFF

J gene: TRBJ2-4
V gene: TRBV6-2/TRBV6-3
D gene: NA
clone size: few
CDR3 DNA: TGTGCCAGCAGTCTACCCGGCCCGCACATTCAGTACTTC
CDR3 protein: CASSLPGPHIQYF

J gene: TRBJ2-7
V gene: TRBV2
D gene: TRBD2
clone size: NA
CDR3 DNA: TGTGCCAGCAGTGATGGACTAGCGGGGGGGTCCTACGAGCAGTACTTC
CDR3 protein: CASSDGLAGGSYEQYF

J gene: TRBJ2-7
V gene: TRBV28
D gene: TRBD1
clone size: few
CDR3 DNA: TGTGCCAGCAGCCGGATCCCGGGACAGGGGACCTACGAGCAGTACTTC
CDR3 protein: CASSRIPGQGTYEQYF

J gene: TRBJ1-2
V gene: TRBV12-3/TRBV12-4
D gene: TRBD1
clone size: once
CDR3 DNA: TGTGCCAGCAGACCCGGGACAGGGGATGGCTACACCTTC
CDR3 protein: CASRPGTGDGYTF

J gene: TRBJ2-7
V gene: TRBV20-1
D gene: NA
clone size: NA
CDR3 DNA: TGCAGTGCTAGAGATGACAGCTACGAGCAGTACTTC
CDR3 protein: CSARDDSYEQYF

J gene: TRBJ2-6
V gene: TRBV5-1
D gene: NA
clone size: many
CDR3 DNA: TGCGCCAGCACAGAGAGCTCTGGGGCCAACGTCCTGACTTTC
CDR3 protein: CASTESSGANVLTF

J gene: TRBJ1-2
V gene: TRBV28
D gene: TRBD1
clone size: few
CDR3 DNA: TGTGCCAGCAGTCTCGAACAGGGGGCGCATACGGGCTACACCTTC
CDR3 protein: CASSLEQGAHTGYTF

J gene: TRBJ2-1
V gene: TRBV7-3
D gene: TRBD2
clone size: few
CDR3 DNA: TGTGCCAGCAGCCCTCAACCGTGGCTAGCGGGGGAGCAGTTCTTC
CDR3 protein: CASSPQPWLAGEQFF

J gene: TRBJ2-7
V gene: TRBV20-1
D gene: TRBD1
clone size: NA
CDR3 DNA: TGCAGTGCTAGAGACCCGGACAGGGGCCCCTACGAGCAGTACTTC
CDR3 protein: CSARDPDRGPYEQYF

J gene: TRBJ1-2
V gene: TRBV29-1
D gene: TRBD1
clone size: NA
CDR3 DNA: TGCAGCGTTGGGGATAGACAGGGGGAAAACGGTGGCTACACCTTC
CDR3 protein: CSVGDRQGENGGYTF

J gene: TRBJ2-1
V gene: TRBV12-3/TRBV12-4
D gene: NA
clone size: NA
CDR3 DNA: TGTGCCAGCAGCCGTGGTTTACTAGCATCCGACGATGAGCAGTTCTTC
CDR3 protein: CASSRGLLASDDEQFF

J gene: TRBJ1-6
V gene: TRBV9
D gene: NA
clone size: few
CDR3 DNA: TGTGCCAGCAGTCCTTTGGAGGGGAATTCACCCCTCCACTTT
CDR3 protein: CASSPLEGNSPLHF

J gene: TRBJ2-6
V gene: TRBV18
D gene: NA
clone size: few
CDR3 DNA: TGTGCCAGCTCACGATCGACAGACTCAGGGGCCAACGTCCTGACTTTC
CDR3 protein: CASSRSTDSGANVLTF

J gene: TRBJ2-7
V gene: TRBV6-5
D gene: TRBD1
clone size: few
CDR3 DNA: TGTGCCAGCAGTTATAGAAGGGGGCAGGTCGTCGAGCAGTACTTC
CDR3 protein: CASSYRRGQVVEQYF

J gene: TRBJ1-4
V gene: TRBV5-4
D gene: NA
clone size: NA
CDR3 DNA: TGTGCCAGCAGCAAGAGCAGGCTGGATGAAAAACTGTTTTTT
CDR3 protein: CASSKSRLDEKLFF

J gene: TRBJ1-1
V gene: TRBV7-6
D gene: NA
clone size: few
CDR3 DNA: TGTGCCAGCAGCTTAGGGCCCACGAACGAAGCTTTCTTT
CDR3 protein: CASSLGPTNEAFF

J gene: TRBJ2-7
V gene: TRBV20-1
D gene: NA
clone size: few
CDR3 DNA: TGCAGTGCTAGCGGGAGAGACGCCTACGAGCAGTACTTC
CDR3 protein: CSASGRDAYEQYF

J gene: TRBJ2-1
V gene: TRBV19
D gene: TRBD2
clone size: few
CDR3 DNA: TGTGCCAGTAGTATAGGGGGACTAGCGGTGCATGAGCAGTTCTTC
CDR3 protein: CASSIGGLAVHEQFF

J gene: TRBJ1-2
V gene: TRBV12-3/TRBV12-4
D gene: NA
clone size: NA
CDR3 DNA: TGTGCCAGCAGTTTAGCGGGTGTTGGTTGGTATGGCTACACCTTC
CDR3 protein: CASSLAGVGWYGYTF

J gene: TRBJ2-4
V gene: TRBV12-3/TRBV12-4
D gene: TRBD2
clone size: few
CDR3 DNA: TGTGCCAGCAGTCCTCTTATCGGGGGGATAGCCAAAAACATTCAGTACTTC
CDR3 protein: CASSPLIGGIAKNIQYF

J gene: TRBJ1-1
V gene: TRBV6-5
D gene: NA
clone size: few
CDR3 DNA: TGTGCCAGCAGTTACTCGAGGCAGGGAGGAGCTTTCTTT
CDR3 protein: CASSYSRQGGAFF

J gene: TRBJ2-1
V gene: TRBV25-1
D gene: TRBD2
clone size: NA
CDR3 DNA: TGTGCCAGCAGTGAGACTAGCGGGAGGGCCAGGGTTGAGCAGTTCTTC
CDR3 protein: CASSETSGRARVEQFF

J gene: TRBJ2-2
V gene: TRBV4-2
D gene: NA
clone size: few
CDR3 DNA: TGTGCCAGCAGCCTACAGTGGGGCGGCGGGGAGCTGTTTTTT
CDR3 protein: CASSLQWGGGELFF

J gene: TRBJ2-7
V gene: TRBV6-5
D gene: NA
clone size: few
CDR3 DNA: TGTGCCAGCAGTTACTCGCTCGGGAGCGATTACGAGCAGTACTTC
CDR3 protein: CASSYSLGSDYEQYF

J gene: TRBJ2-6
V gene: TRBV6-5
D gene: NA
clone size: once
CDR3 DNA: TGTGCCAGCAGTTACTCGAGGGGGACCAACTCTGGGGCCAACGTCCTGACTTTC
CDR3 protein: CASSYSRGTNSGANVLTF

J gene: TRBJ1-2
V gene: TRBV5-1
D gene: NA
clone size: many
CDR3 DNA: TGCGCCAGCAGCTTGAGGGGCGGCTATGGCTACACCTTC
CDR3 protein: CASSLRGGYGYTF

J gene: TRBJ1-1
V gene: TRBV7-6
D gene: TRBD1
clone size: few
CDR3 DNA: TGTGCCAGCAGCCCCGGACAGGCCACTGAAGCTTTCTTT
CDR3 protein: CASSPGQATEAFF

J gene: TRBJ2-5
V gene: TRBV13
D gene: NA
clone size: NA
CDR3 DNA: TGTGCCAGCAGCTTAAGTGCGGAGACCCAGTACTTC
CDR3 protein: CASSLSAETQYF